This T cell receptor beta chain was obtained from a study of a mutant IDH1 vaccine in newly diagnosed glioma. Turning to the study itself: The sex distribution of treated patients was around 60% male and roughly 40% female, with a mean age of around 40 years. Patients arrived already treated with radiotherapy, temozolomide, or both, most having had both.

Documented time point: baseline, week 1 (first vaccination visit). The treatment was: pre-vaccination baseline after standard-of-care therapy. The donor cohort comprised cases of new WHO grade 3 or 4 IDH1-mutant, ATRX-lost astrocytoma. Sequenced by immunoSEQ multiplex PCR; TCRdb stores in-frame clones only, minus some. The sample has tens of thousands of clones, around four fifths seen once. With 2 bases removed from V and 1 base from J, the gap between germline ends came to 7 bases. The CDR3 runs to 14 residues. Per the germline V gene, CDR1 is SGHTS and CDR2 is YDEGEE. General study points: Of the patients, around 93% had vaccine-induced immune responses.

In the case of this clone: Its antigen is currently unknown.

J is TRBJ1-5 and V is TRBV5-8; D is undetermined. The origin of this receptor is a woman aged 18-30 years with glioma. Some clones in this sample may be carry-over from other donors' samples. Sequenced here: peripheral blood mononuclear cells (PBMCs), sampled from a glioma patient treated with radiotherapy, temozolomide or both. The DNA for the CDR3 is TGTGCCAGCAGCTTAGGGATAAGCAATCAGCCCCAGCATTTT. Amino acids: CASSLGISNQPQHF.